These 3 T cell receptor beta chains share one sample of origin, sequenced in a study of T cell changes during pregnancy in multiple sclerosis. Assay used: immunoSEQ multiplex PCR; TCRdb lists only in-frame clones, some missing. This table has over 90,000 clones, almost 95% appearing once. The specimen comprised peripheral blood, sampled after pregnancy. Receptor source: a female donor with multiple sclerosis, enrolled in a pregnancy study.

Turning to this clone: An end of the junction does not agree with germline; a read error may underlie this. This sequence joins TRBV20-1 and TRBJ1-2; 10 nucleotides agree with TRBD1. The germline V gene has CDR1 DFQATT and CDR2 SNEGSKA (reference sequence). The CDR3 is made up of 11 amino acids. The CDR3 DNA follows: TGCAGTGCCCCTGGGACAGGGGAATTCGCCTTC. Translation gives CSAPGTGEFAF.

The V call is TRBV28, the J call TRBJ2-4; TRBD2 agrees at 14 bases. The V segment lost 5 bases and the J segment 6 bases; nucleotides outside the gene matches: 9. The germline gives CDR1 MDHEN, CDR2 SYDVKM. The CDR3 contains 17 residues. The CDR3 here is CASSPPGLAGVRNIQYF. CDR3 sequence (DNA): TGTGCCAGCAGTCCCCCGGGACTAGCGGGAGTTCGAAACATTCAGTACTTC.

This clone was seen a handful of times. V gene TRBV2 combines with J gene TRBJ1-4; 9 bases map to TRBD1. The CDR3 extends over 17 amino acids. With 5 bases clipped from V and 11 bases from J, the junction kept 18 bases outside the gene matches. The germline V gene has CDR1 SNHLY and CDR2 FYNNEI. The CDR3 region is CASSSGQGGSVADKLFF. CDR3 coding DNA: TGTGCCAGCAGTTCGGGACAGGGCGGATCGGTGGCTGACAAACTGTTTTTT. Together with reference TRBV2 and TRBJ1-4, the CDR3 gives the full variable domain: EPEVTQTPSHQVTQMGQEVILRCVPISNHLYFYWYRQILGQKVEFLVSFYNNEISEKSEIFDDQFSVERPDGSNFTLKIRSTKLEDSAMYFCASSSGQGGSVADKLFFGSGTQLSVL.